The entry below gives a single T cell receptor beta chain sequence along with its context. PCR amplification relied on 60 Vbeta primers (plus 13 Jbeta primers). The protocol was immunoSEQ multiplex PCR, while the TCRdb copy is restricted to in-frame clones and leaves out a portion. The sample lists around 120,000 clones; about 73% were seen once. The data stem from a study of cytomegalovirus exposure and HLA in healthy donors. Study details: An analysis done earlier identified almost 120 million unique TCR beta sequences from approximately 170 million T cells.

V shed 3 bases, J shed 3 bases, and the junction held 9 bases outside the gene matches. This CDR3 spans 17 amino acids. CDR1 is SGDLS, CDR2 YYNGEE, per germline. V usage is TRBV9 and J usage is TRBJ1-2; 12 bases line up with TRBD1. Specimen: PBMCs. The sequence was obtained from a woman under 40 in good health and CMV-seropositive. The CDR3 nucleotides are TGTGCCAGCAGCGAGGGACAGGGGGCGCTGAGAGACTATGGCTACACCTTC. Translating it yields CASSEGQGALRDYGYTF.